This T cell receptor beta chain is drawn from a study of cytomegalovirus exposure and HLA in healthy donors. Donors likely had unrecorded immune exposures despite being nominally healthy when sampled. Researchers ran the PCR with 60 Vbeta and 13 Jbeta primers. Generated by immunoSEQ multiplex PCR, the TCRdb table keeps only in-frame clones and is missing some. The table includes around 140,000 clones, 77% detected once. Trimming removed 6 bases at V and 2 bases at J, with 13 bases between. Germline lookup yields CDR1 SGHRS and CDR2 YFSETQ. CDR3 size: 14 residues. This clone was seen only a few times. Sequenced: PBMCs. The TCR comes from a woman aged 40-49 years in good health and CMV-seronegative. The J gene is TRBJ2-3, the V gene TRBV5-1; D not resolved. This chain's CDR3 is CASMLSEATDTQYF. Written as DNA, the CDR3 is TGCGCCAGCATGTTAAGCGAGGCCACAGATACGCAGTATTTT.